This TCR beta chain is drawn from a study of blood T cell repertoires in COVID-19. About the study: Italy, Spain and the United States were the sources of the convalescent and acute COVID-19 samples. From T cells, B-cell-depleted T cells, or PBMCs came the material, which was cDNA or gDNA.

Trimming stripped 8 bases from V and 3 bases from J, with 13 bases between. Germline loops: CDR1 SNHLY, CDR2 FYNNEI. This CDR3 has 13 amino acids. In the authors' methods: The assay estimated nucleated cells by amplifying reference gene primers. Assay used: immunoSEQ multiplex PCR; TCRdb lists only in-frame clones, some missing. For V, J and clone size, that table is used; D and trimming come from the DNA. In the table there are 200,000 to 300,000 clones, approximately 90% of which are singletons. The sequencing sample was made of peripheral blood. The rearrangement uses TRBV2 and TRBJ1-2, with D unresolved. This clonotype was sampled from a woman between 40 and 50 years old with acute or convalescent COVID-19. CDR3 DNA sequence: TGTGCCAGCGTAGGAGAGGGTTACTATGGCTACACCTTC. Encoded protein: CASVGEGYYGYTF.